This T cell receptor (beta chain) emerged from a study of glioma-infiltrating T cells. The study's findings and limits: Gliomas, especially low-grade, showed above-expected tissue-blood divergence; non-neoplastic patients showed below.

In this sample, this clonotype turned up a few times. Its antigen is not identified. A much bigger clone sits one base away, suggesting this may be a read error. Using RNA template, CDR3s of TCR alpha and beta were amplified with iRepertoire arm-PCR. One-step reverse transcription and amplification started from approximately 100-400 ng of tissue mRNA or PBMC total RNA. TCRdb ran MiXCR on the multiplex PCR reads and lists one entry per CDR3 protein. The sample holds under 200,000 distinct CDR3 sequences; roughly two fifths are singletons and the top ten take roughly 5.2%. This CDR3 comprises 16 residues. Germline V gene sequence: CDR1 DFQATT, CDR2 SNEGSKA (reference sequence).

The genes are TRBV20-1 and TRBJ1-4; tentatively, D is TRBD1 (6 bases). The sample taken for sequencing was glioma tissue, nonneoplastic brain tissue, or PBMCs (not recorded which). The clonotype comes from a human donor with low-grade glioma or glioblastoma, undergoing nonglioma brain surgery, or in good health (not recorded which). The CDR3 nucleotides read TGCAGTGCTAGAAATACAGGGTTTGCAACTAATAAAAAACTGTTTTTT. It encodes CSARNTGFATNKKLFF.